One sample yielded the 29 T cell receptor beta chains listed below, sequenced in a study of T cell responses to AZD1222 COVID-19 vaccine. Sequenced by immunoSEQ multiplex PCR; TCRdb stores in-frame clones only, minus some. The table shows 98,000 or so clones, with about 82% occurring only once. The input for sequencing was peripheral blood, taken on day 0 of AZD1222 vaccination. The receptors derive from an adult in good health.

The V gene is TRBV3-1 (or the pseudogene TRBV3-2), the J gene TRBJ2-7, with 10 nucleotides matching TRBD2. V shed 4 bases and J 0 bases; nucleotides not matched to a gene: 9. Germline CDR1 and CDR2: LGHDT and YNNKEL (reference sequence). CDR3 length: 17 residues. The CDR3 nucleotides read TGTGCCAGCAGCCGCGCGCTAGCGGGGGTGAGCTCCTACGAGCAGTACTTC. Translation gives CASSRALAGVSSYEQYF.

The chain is built from TRBV3-1 (or the pseudogene TRBV3-2) and TRBJ2-2; tentatively, D is TRBD1 (5 bases). The CDR3 sequence is 16 residues long. Germline CDR1 reads LGHDT; CDR2 reads YNNKEL (reference sequence). Trimming removed 5 bases at V and 0 bases at J, with 13 bases between. DNA for the CDR3: TGTGCCAGCAGCTTCTTTACGACAGCGAACACCGGGGAGCTGTTTTTT. This codes for CASSFFTTANTGELFF.

CDR3 amino acids: CASRRDVEEKLFF. The CDR3 DNA follows: TGTGCCAGCAGGAGGGATGTTGAGGAAAAACTGTTTTTT. This chain uses TRBV6-5 with TRBJ1-4; no definite D call. V lost 6 bases, J lost 8 bases, and 13 bases lay in between. Germline V gives CDR1 MNHEY, CDR2 SVGAGI. The CDR3 has 13 residues.

J is TRBJ2-2 and V is TRBV19, with 8 bases matching TRBD1. CDR1 is LNHDA, CDR2 SQIVND, per germline (reference sequence). The V segment lost 5 bases and the J segment 6 bases; nucleotides outside the gene matches: 11. This CDR3 region has 16 residues. The CDR3 DNA reads TGTGCCAGTAGTGCGGCAGGGGGCGGATATTCCGGGGAGCTGTTTTTT. The encoded protein is CASSAAGGGYSGELFF. Complete variable domain (other parts from reference TRBV19 and TRBJ2-2): DGGITQSPKYLFRKEGQNVTLSCEQNLNHDAMYWYRQDPGQGLRLIYYSQIVNDFQKGDIAEGYSVSREKKESFPLTVTSAQKNPTAFYLCASSAAGGGYSGELFFGEGSRLTVL.

The J gene is TRBJ1-2, the V gene TRBV5-1; TRBD1 aligns across 7 bases. Germline V gives CDR1 SGHRS, CDR2 YFSETQ. The junction had 7 bases not matched to a gene; V was cut back by 1 base and J by 4 bases. This CDR3 contains 15 residues. The CDR3 loop is CASSLSGAGGYGYTF. CDR3 DNA: TGCGCCAGCAGCTTGTCTGGGGCAGGGGGCTATGGCTACACCTTC.

The rearrangement uses TRBV6-2 or TRBV6-3 and TRBJ2-5, with TRBD2 matching over 7 bases. With 0 bases clipped from V and 2 bases from J, the junction kept 6 bases outside the gene matches. There are 16 residues in the CDR3. Germline lookup yields CDR1 MNHEY and CDR2 SVGEGT. CDR3 amino acids: CASSYSYGGGQETQYF. The CDR3 DNA sequence: TGTGCCAGCAGTTACTCGTATGGGGGGGGGCAAGAGACCCAGTACTTC.

The chain joins TRBV7-8 to TRBJ2-7; TRBD1 aligns across 9 bases. CDR3 size: 12 residues. CDR1 is SGHVS and CDR2 is FQNEAQ in the germline V gene. V was clipped by 4 bases and J by 5 bases; unmatched bases: 0. The CDR3 DNA reads as TGTGCCAGCAGCTGGGACAGGGACGAGCAGTACTTC. As protein: CASSWDRDEQYF.

V usage is TRBV4-1 and J usage is TRBJ2-2, with TRBD1 identical over 9 bases. The V segment lost 3 bases and the J segment 1 base; nucleotides outside the gene matches: 3. The CDR3 has 16 residues. CDR1 and CDR2 (germline): MGHRA, YSYEKL. The DNA of the CDR3 is TGCGCCAGCAGCCATGTGGGACAGGGGAACACCGGGGAGCTGTTTTTT. It codes for CASSHVGQGNTGELFF.

This chain connects TRBV11-3 to TRBJ2-3; D is undetermined. The V gene lost 5 bases and the J gene lost 3 bases, with 9 bases spanning the gap. The CDR3 is 13 residues long. Germline CDR1 and CDR2: SGHNT and YENEEA. The CDR3 protein is CASSNPRTDTQYF. The CDR3 nucleotides read TGTGCCAGCAGCAATCCGAGGACAGATACGCAGTATTTT.

This sequence joins TRBV5-1 and TRBJ1-3, with D perhaps matching TRBD1 (5 bases). The germline CDR1 and CDR2 sequences are SGHRS and YFSETQ. CDR3 length equals 16 residues. Trimming took off 4 bases at V and 0 bases at J, with 14 bases between the two ends. Here the CDR3 DNA reads TGCGCCAGCAGCCCGGGTGGGGCAGTCTCTGGAAACACCATATATTTT. Translated, it gives CASSPGGAVSGNTIYF.

The V and J genes are TRBV10-3 and TRBJ2-6, with 11 bases matching TRBD1. Germline values: CDR1 ENHRY, CDR2 SYGVKD. V gave up 5 bases and J gave up 3 bases; unmatched junction bases: 12. The CDR3 is 19 amino acids. In DNA form, the CDR3 reads TGTGCCATCAGTCGCCCGCCAGTGGACAGGGGGCTTGGGGCCAACGTCCTGACTTTC. Translating gives CAISRPPVDRGLGANVLTF.

J is TRBJ2-1 and V is TRBV7-2; 16 bases map to TRBD2. Germline CDR1 is SGHTA and CDR2 is FQGNSA. This CDR3 has 17 amino acids. Trimming removed 5 bases from V and 8 bases from J; junction bases left unmatched: 9. The CDR3, as DNA: TGTGCCAGCAGCAGACAAGGGACTAGCGGGGGGGGAGATGAGCAGTTCTTC. Amino acid sequence: CASSRQGTSGGGDEQFF.

The chain recombines TRBV5-6 with TRBJ1-3; 7 nucleotides line up with TRBD1. The J segment lost 7 bases and the V segment lost 4 bases, leaving 14 bases of the junction unmatched. This CDR3 contains 16 residues. Germline assignment: CDR1 SGHDT and CDR2 YYEEEE. CDR3 loop: CASSRKDRDLGNTIYF. CDR3 nucleotides: TGTGCCAGCAGCCGGAAAGACAGGGACTTAGGGAACACCATATATTTT.

This sequence joins TRBV6-5 and TRBJ1-1; TRBD1 aligns across 7 bases. V lost 8 bases to trimming and J lost 4 bases; unmatched junction nucleotides: 7. The CDR3 consists of 13 residues. The germline CDR1 and CDR2 sequences are MNHEY and SVGAGI. Written as DNA, the CDR3 is TGTGCCAGCGCCCCCACAGGGGCCACTGAAGCTTTCTTT. Its protein product is CASAPTGATEAFF.

The chain joins TRBV30 to TRBJ1-3; a possible D gene is TRBD1 (5 bases). From germline, CDR1 is GTSNPN and CDR2 SVGIG (reference sequence). CDR3 size: 14 residues. Between the trimmed V and J ends, which lost 2 bases and 0 bases, there was a span of 8 bases. CDR3 sequence reads: CAWSTGFSGNTIYF. The CDR3 region has the DNA TGTGCCTGGAGTACAGGATTCTCTGGAAACACCATATATTTT.

The J gene is TRBJ1-6, the V gene TRBV5-5, with a weak D call TRBD1 (5 bases). This CDR3 is built from 15 residues. Germline CDR1 SGHKS, CDR2 YYEKEE (reference sequence). V gave up 5 bases and J gave up 8 bases, with 17 bases separating them. For the CDR3, the DNA is TGTGCCAGCAGTTCACGGTTGGGAGGGGATTCACCCCTCCACTTT. Protein product: CASSSRLGGDSPLHF.

This clone was detected once. The gene calls are TRBV4-3 and TRBJ1-6; D call uncertain. The V gene lost 0 bases and the J gene lost 1 base, with 7 bases spanning the gap. The CDR3 is 16 amino acids. Germline V gene data show CDR1 as LGHNA and CDR2 as YSLEER. The CDR3 loop reads CASSQESWSYNSPLHF. The CDR3, as DNA: TGCGCCAGCAGCCAAGAGAGTTGGTCCTATAATTCACCCCTCCACTTT.

This chain joins TRBV7-9 and TRBJ1-5, with D tentatively TRBD1 (6 bases). This CDR3 has 15 amino acids. V lost 2 bases, J lost 7 bases, and 15 bases lay in between. Germline CDR1 SEHNR, CDR2 FQNEAQ (reference sequence). CDR3 in DNA: TGTGCCAGCAGCTTAACAGGGTCTCGGGGCCAGCCCCAGCATTTT. Translating it yields CASSLTGSRGQPQHF.

This clone was seen a few times. The chain carries TRBV5-1 and TRBJ2-4, with 10 bases identical to TRBD1. The trim removed 2 bases at V and 8 bases at J, leaving 4 bases unmatched. CDR1 is SGHRS, CDR2 YFSETQ, per germline. The CDR3 spans 14 residues. CDR3 region: CASSFDGTGDIQYF. The CDR3 DNA reads TGCGCCAGCAGCTTTGATGGGACAGGGGACATTCAGTACTTC.

The gene calls are TRBV2 and TRBJ1-4, with D unclear. Germline-derived CDR1 and CDR2 are SNHLY and FYNNEI. Trimming removed 6 bases at V and 2 bases at J, with 10 bases between. The CDR3 covers 14 residues. CDR3 sequence reads: CASRREVTNEKLFF. DNA of the CDR3: TGTGCCAGCAGGAGAGAGGTCACTAATGAAAAACTGTTTTTT.

The chain has TRBV7-2 and TRBJ1-2; D is ambiguous. V was shortened by 3 bases and J by 8 bases, with 10 bases between the two germline ends. This CDR3 has 12 amino acids. Germline V gene sequence: CDR1 SGHTA, CDR2 FQGNSA. This chain's CDR3 is CASSLSVYGYTF. The DNA of the CDR3 is TGTGCCAGCAGCTTGTCGGTTTACGGCTACACCTTC.

The chain uses TRBV24-1 and TRBJ2-1, with D perhaps TRBD1 or TRBD2 (5 bases each). The V gene lost 6 bases and the J gene lost 7 bases, with 12 bases spanning the gap. The CDR3 is 13 amino acids. In germline, CDR1 is KGHDR, CDR2 SFDVKD. This chain's CDR3 is CATSLVGENEQFF. In nucleotides, the CDR3 is TGTGCCACCAGTTTGGTGGGGGAGAATGAGCAGTTCTTC.

For the CDR3, the DNA is TGTGCCAGCAGCCCTGGACTAGTGGCAACGAAGACCCAGTACTTC. Its translation is CASSPGLVATKTQYF. The chain recombines TRBV6-2 or TRBV6-3 with TRBJ2-5, with TRBD2 matching over 7 bases. This CDR3 spans 15 amino acids. The germline V gene has CDR1 MNHEY and CDR2 SVGEGT. J was trimmed by 6 bases and V by 6 bases; bases with no gene match: 13.

This chain links TRBV19 with TRBJ1-1; 7 nucleotides align to TRBD1. This CDR3 comprises 14 residues. Germline V gene sequence: CDR1 LNHDA, CDR2 SQIVND (reference sequence). After removal of 4 bases from V and 3 bases from J, the junction contained 5 bases not matched to a gene. This CDR3 reads CASSTRGMDTEAFF. The DNA of the CDR3 is TGTGCCAGTAGTACCAGGGGGATGGACACTGAAGCTTTCTTT. The whole variable domain, remainder taken from reference TRBV19 and TRBJ1-1, is DGGITQSPKYLFRKEGQNVTLSCEQNLNHDAMYWYRQDPGQGLRLIYYSQIVNDFQKGDIAEGYSVSREKKESFPLTVTSAQKNPTAFYLCASSTRGMDTEAFFGQGTRLTVV.

This clone was counted between two and nine times. V usage is TRBV30 and J usage is TRBJ1-6; 8 nucleotides align to TRBD1. The trim removed 7 bases at V and 0 bases at J, leaving 8 bases unmatched. The CDR3 loop spans 16 amino acids. Looked up from germline, CDR1 is GTSNPN and CDR2 is SVGIG (reference sequence). The CDR3 DNA follows: TGTGCCTATAAGACAGGGGAGAGCTCCTATAATTCACCCCTCCACTTT. Encoded protein: CAYKTGESSYNSPLHF.

The V gene is TRBV7-9, the J gene TRBJ2-2, with D maybe TRBD1 (6 bases). V gave up 4 bases and J gave up 5 bases, with 17 bases separating them. Germline values: CDR1 SEHNR, CDR2 FQNEAQ (reference sequence). CDR3 length: 16 amino acids. The CDR3 sequence is CASSSPRQDPTGELFF. The CDR3 DNA sequence: TGTGCCAGCAGCTCCCCAAGACAGGACCCGACCGGGGAGCTGTTTTTT.

This chain joins TRBV11-2 and TRBJ2-1, with 8 positions matching TRBD1. Germline CDR1 is SGHAT and CDR2 is FQNNGV. This CDR3 has 17 amino acids. Losses at the gene ends were 5 bases for V and 0 bases for J; bases not matched to a gene: 9. The DNA of the CDR3 is TGTGCCAGCAGCCGAGCCGGGACAGGCCGCTCCTACAATGAGCAGTTCTTC. Its protein is CASSRAGTGRSYNEQFF.

This chain uses TRBV28 with TRBJ1-4; D uncertain. Germline V gene lookup returns CDR1 MDHEN and CDR2 SYDVKM. The V gene lost 4 bases and the J gene lost 0 bases, with 6 bases spanning the gap. This CDR3 spans 14 amino acids. CDR3 bases: TGTGCCAGCAGTTCCCCTGCAACTAATGAAAAACTGTTTTTT. Its translation: CASSSPATNEKLFF.

The chain joins TRBV28 to TRBJ1-4; no clear D gene. This CDR3 comprises 12 residues. Trimming cost V 4 bases and J 4 bases, with 4 bases left between them. Germline CDR1 and CDR2: MDHEN and SYDVKM. The CDR3 is CASSSGNEKLFF. The CDR3 region has the DNA TGTGCCAGCAGTTCGGGTAATGAAAAACTGTTTTTT.